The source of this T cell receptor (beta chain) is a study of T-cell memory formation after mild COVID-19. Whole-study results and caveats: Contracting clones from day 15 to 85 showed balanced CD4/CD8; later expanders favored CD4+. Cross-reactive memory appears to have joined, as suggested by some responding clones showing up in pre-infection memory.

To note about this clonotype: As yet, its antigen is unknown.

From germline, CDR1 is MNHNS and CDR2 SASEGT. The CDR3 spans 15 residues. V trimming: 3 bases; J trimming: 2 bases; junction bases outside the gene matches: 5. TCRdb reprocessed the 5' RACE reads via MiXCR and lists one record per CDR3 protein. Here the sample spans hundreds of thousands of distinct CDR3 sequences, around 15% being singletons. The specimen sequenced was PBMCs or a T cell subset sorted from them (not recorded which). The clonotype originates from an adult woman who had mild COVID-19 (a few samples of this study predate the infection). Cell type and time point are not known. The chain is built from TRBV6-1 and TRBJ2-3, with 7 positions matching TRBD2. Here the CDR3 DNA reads TGTGCCAGCAGTGACTTGGCGGGGGTCACAGATACGCAGTATTTT. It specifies CASSDLAGVTDTQYF.